The 13 T cell receptor beta chains below come from one sample, sequenced in a study of blood T cell repertoires in COVID-19. Method: immunoSEQ multiplex PCR; TCRdb's copy keeps in-frame clones and lacks some. The table has roughly 250,000 clones, over 80% seen once. The sample comprised peripheral blood. Receptors were obtained from a woman aged 40 to 50 with acute or convalescent COVID-19.

The chain has TRBV3-1 (or the pseudogene TRBV3-2) and TRBJ1-4, with D unresolved. V was shortened by 1 base and J by 8 bases, with 14 bases between the two germline ends. The CDR3 extends over 15 amino acids. CDR1 is LGHDT and CDR2 is YNNKEL in the germline V gene (reference sequence). The CDR3 protein is CASSQVGESKEKLFF. The CDR3 region has the DNA TGTGCCAGCAGCCAAGTAGGAGAGTCCAAAGAAAAACTGTTTTTT.

The chain uses TRBV5-1 and TRBJ2-5; 7 nucleotides align to TRBD1. With 0 bases clipped from V and 5 bases from J, the junction kept 13 bases outside the gene matches. This CDR3 is built from 17 residues. The germline CDR1 and CDR2 sequences are SGHRS and YFSETQ. The CDR3 DNA is TGCGCCAGCAGCTTGGCCGGGTTAGGGGGCGCTTGGGAGACCCAGTACTTC. It yields the protein CASSLAGLGGAWETQYF.

V is TRBV7-3 and J is TRBJ1-1; 9 bases are shared with TRBD1. Trimming removed 4 bases from V and 2 bases from J; junction bases left unmatched: 8. This CDR3 region has 16 residues. The germline V gene has CDR1 SGHTA and CDR2 FQGTGA. Here the CDR3 reads CASSWDREKANTEAFF. DNA of the CDR3: TGTGCCAGCAGCTGGGACAGGGAGAAGGCAAACACTGAAGCTTTCTTT.

The gene calls are TRBV10-2 and TRBJ1-2, with TRBD1 as a possible D gene (6 bases). CDR3 length equals 10 residues. Trimming removed 10 bases at V and 8 bases at J, with 11 bases between. The germline V gene has CDR1 WSHSY and CDR2 SAAADI. This chain's CDR3 is CATWTDGYTF. CDR3 bases: TGCGCCACCTGGACAGACGGCTACACCTTC.

The gene calls are TRBV6-5 and TRBJ2-3; 8 positions match TRBD2. The CDR3 covers 16 residues. Germline loops: CDR1 MNHEY, CDR2 SVGAGI. With 1 base clipped from V and 1 base from J, the junction kept 4 bases outside the gene matches. CDR3 sequence reads: CASSYYGGAGTDTQYF. DNA for the CDR3: TGTGCCAGCAGTTACTACGGGGGGGCCGGCACAGATACGCAGTATTTT.

The rearrangement joins TRBV7-2 to TRBJ1-1; D is possibly TRBD1 (6 bases). The CDR3 sequence is 14 residues long. The germline gives CDR1 SGHTA, CDR2 FQGNSA. Trimming removed 5 bases at V and 4 bases at J, with 14 bases between. In DNA form, the CDR3 reads TGTGCCAGCAGCGTGAGGCAAGGGGGCACTGAAGCTTTCTTT. This sequence encodes CASSVRQGGTEAFF.

V is TRBV3-1 (or the pseudogene TRBV3-2) and J is TRBJ1-1, with TRBD1 matching 7 bases. Germline V gene data show CDR1 as LGHDT and CDR2 as YNNKEL (reference sequence). The CDR3 contains 15 residues. After removal of 6 bases from V and 1 base from J, the junction contained 8 bases not matched to a gene. The CDR3 protein is CASRDRTRRNTEAFF. CDR3 DNA sequence: TGTGCCAGCAGGGACAGGACACGGAGGAACACTGAAGCTTTCTTT.

The chain is built from TRBV4-1 and TRBJ2-5, with a tentative D call TRBD1 (6 bases). The germline CDR1 and CDR2 sequences are MGHRA and YSYEKL. The CDR3 contains 14 residues. The V end lost 4 bases, the J end lost 1 base, and 10 bases lay between the germline ends. CDR3 in amino acids: CASSLGQLQETQYF. The CDR3 DNA reads TGCGCCAGCAGCCTTGGACAGCTCCAAGAGACCCAGTACTTC.

The chain uses TRBV4-2 and TRBJ2-5; TRBD1 agrees at 8 bases. The CDR3 runs to 18 residues. Germline CDR1 is LGHNA and CDR2 is YNFKEQ. Trimming removed 1 base from V and 4 bases from J; junction bases left unmatched: 14. CDR3 loop: CASSQATAGGRFVETQYF. In nucleotides, the CDR3 is TGTGCCAGCAGCCAAGCAACGGCAGGGGGCAGGTTCGTAGAGACCCAGTACTTC.

This clone was seen more than once but under ten times. V usage is TRBV5-4 and J usage is TRBJ2-5, with 9 bases fitting TRBD1. The CDR3 length is 15 residues. Germline V gene data show CDR1 as SGHNT and CDR2 as YYREEE (reference sequence). Losses at the gene ends were 3 bases for V and 5 bases for J; bases not matched to a gene: 8. CDR3 sequence: CASSSTGTGLETQYF. CDR3 in DNA: TGTGCCAGCAGCTCTACCGGGACAGGGTTGGAGACCCAGTACTTC.

V gene TRBV6-6 combines with J gene TRBJ2-1, with 8 nucleotides matching TRBD2. After removal of 8 bases from V and 0 bases from J, the junction contained 9 bases not matched to a gene. CDR1 and CDR2 (germline): MNHNY, SVGAGI (reference sequence). The CDR3 has 16 residues. This CDR3 is CASGVAGTSSYNEQFF. The CDR3 bases are TGTGCCAGCGGGGTAGCGGGGACGAGCTCCTACAATGAGCAGTTCTTC.

The chain employs TRBV7-3 and TRBJ2-1; TRBD2 aligns across 8 bases. Trimming cost V 5 bases and J 10 bases; bases outside gene matches: 7. Germline-derived CDR1 and CDR2 are SGHTA and FQGTGA. The CDR3 sequence is 13 residues long. Here the CDR3 reads CASSPGGAIEQFF. Written as DNA, the CDR3 is TGTGCCAGCAGCCCCGGGGGGGCCATAGAGCAGTTCTTC.

This clone is a singleton in its sample. The gene calls are TRBV12-3 or TRBV12-4 and TRBJ1-1; D gene unclear. V lost 4 bases to trimming and J lost 11 bases, with 17 bases between them. There are 13 residues in the CDR3. As DNA, the CDR3 is TGTGCCAGCAGTTCATCGACGGGAGTAGAGGCTTTCTTT. Protein product: CASSSSTGVEAFF.